Here is one TCR beta chain with its context. CDR1 SGHRS and CDR2 YFSETQ come from the germline V gene. This CDR3 has 17 residues. V was clipped by 4 bases and J by 4 bases; unmatched bases: 7. The sample comes from a study of blood T cell repertoires in COVID-19. Authors' processing steps: Estimation of nucleated cell counts was performed using reference gene primer amplification. Sequenced by immunoSEQ multiplex PCR; TCRdb stores in-frame clones only, minus some. From that table come the V and J calls and clone size; the DNA was used to work out D and trimming. The sample consists of almost 90,000 clones, about 90% of them appearing once.

The chain is built from TRBV5-1 and TRBJ2-3, with 15 nucleotides matching TRBD2. The receptor's source is a man older than 75 with acute or convalescent COVID-19. Sequencing was carried out using peripheral blood. The DNA of the CDR3 is TGCGCCAGCAGCGCAGGACTAGCGGGAGGGGTTCCAGATACGCAGTATTTT. It translates to CASSAGLAGGVPDTQYF.